These 2 T cell receptor beta chains originate from one sample sequenced in a study of cytomegalovirus exposure and HLA in healthy donors. PCR primers comprised 60 Vbeta and 13 Jbeta primers. TCRdb keeps only in-frame clones here, not all; method: immunoSEQ multiplex PCR. The repertoire holds around 190,000 clones, with roughly four fifths as singletons. What was sequenced was PBMCs. The receptors were sampled from a woman in her 30s in good health and CMV-seropositive.

To note about this clone: Mismatch with germline at one junction end may stem from a read error. The chain uses TRBV18 and TRBJ1-1; 7 bases line up with TRBD1. This CDR3 contains 16 residues. Germline values: CDR1 KGHSH, CDR2 LQKENI. The CDR3 spells CASSLIGTALNTEAFF. CDR3 nucleotide sequence: TGTGCCAGCTCACTTATCGGGACAGCCTTGAATACTGAAGCTTTCTTT.

This chain links TRBV28 with TRBJ1-1; 8 nucleotides line up with TRBD1. V trimming: 7 bases; J trimming: 0 bases; junction bases outside the gene matches: 10. The germline V gene has CDR1 MDHEN and CDR2 SYDVKM. The CDR3 sequence is 16 residues long. CDR3 DNA sequence: TGTGCCAGCACCACCCCCCAGGGGGCTGTGAACACTGAAGCTTTCTTT. Encoded protein: CASTTPQGAVNTEAFF.